Shown below are 12 T cell receptor beta chains from a single sample sequenced in a study of T-cell reconstitution after alpha-beta-depleted transplantation in children. Unique molecular identifiers were used in preparing the TCRbeta library. TCRdb reprocessed the PCR reads via MiXCR and lists one record per CDR3 protein. The sample lists 750,000 to 950,000 distinct CDR3 sequences, roughly 15% occurring once. Source: PBMCs, mostly from graft donor cells, taken 360 days after TCRalphabeta/CD19-depleted stem cell transplant. The receptors were sampled from a male patient under 18 who had a stem cell transplant for acute lymphoblastic leukemia, so the T cells may come from the graft donor.

The rearrangement uses TRBV7-8 and TRBJ2-7; 9 bases align to TRBD2. CDR1 is SGHVS, CDR2 FQNEAQ, per germline. Trimming cost V 7 bases and J 6 bases; bases outside gene matches: 13. The CDR3 is 15 amino acids. CDR3 nucleotides: TGTGCCAGCAACCCCCCGGATAGCGGGAGCGGCGAGCAGTACTTC. Protein product: CASNPPDSGSGEQYF. Together with reference TRBV7-8 and TRBJ2-7, the CDR3 gives the full variable domain: GAGVSQSPRYKVAKRGQDVALRCDPISGHVSLFWYQQALGQGPEFLTYFQNEAQLDKSGLPSDRFFAERPEGSVSTLKIQRTQQEDSAVYLCASNPPDSGSGEQYFGPGTRLTVT.

This clonotype was counted between two and nine times. The rearrangement uses TRBV29-1 and TRBJ2-7; 7 bases align to TRBD1. The CDR3 loop spans 13 amino acids. The V gene end was trimmed by 8 bases and the J gene end by 4 bases; junction bases not matched to a gene: 11. CDR1 and CDR2 from the germline V gene are SQVTM and ANQGSEA. The CDR3 DNA reads TGCAGCATTGCTCCGGGACAGAGTTACGAGCAGTACTTC. Its translation is CSIAPGQSYEQYF.

This chain uses TRBV4-1 with TRBJ2-7, with 12 bases aligning to TRBD2. CDR1 MGHRA and CDR2 YSYEKL come from the germline V gene. The CDR3 is 17 residues long. With V trimmed by 1 base and J by 2 bases, 6 bases remained unmatched. CDR3 sequence (DNA): TGCGCCAGCAGCCAAGCTCCACCTAGCGGGAGGGCCTACGAGCAGTACTTC. This sequence encodes CASSQAPPSGRAYEQYF.

The V gene is TRBV5-1, the J gene TRBJ1-2; TRBD1 agrees at 11 bases. The ends lost 3 bases at V and 3 bases at J; junction bases unmatched: 4. Germline values: CDR1 SGHRS, CDR2 YFSETQ. This CDR3 is built from 15 residues. CDR3 sequence (DNA): TGCGCCAGCAGCTACTCGGGACAGGGGGACTATGGCTACACCTTC. Its translation is CASSYSGQGDYGYTF.

V usage is TRBV12-3 or TRBV12-4 and J usage is TRBJ1-5; D perhaps matches TRBD1 (5 bases). This CDR3 is 16 amino acids long. The ends were cut back, 7 bases at V and 0 bases at J, with 16 bases in the middle. The CDR3 DNA reads TGTGCCAGCATGGCGAACAGGCGGGATAGCAATCAGCCCCAGCATTTT. It specifies CASMANRRDSNQPQHF.

This chain uses TRBV5-5 with TRBJ2-1; 9 bases fit TRBD2. Trimming cost V 3 bases and J 4 bases; bases outside gene matches: 5. Germline lookup yields CDR1 SGHKS and CDR2 YYEKEE (reference sequence). The CDR3 covers 15 residues. This CDR3 reads CASSSSGTRYNEQFF. The CDR3 bases are TGTGCCAGCAGCTCTAGCGGGACGCGATACAATGAGCAGTTCTTC.

The chain carries TRBV13 and TRBJ2-3; no firm D call. The V gene lost 4 bases and the J gene lost 9 bases, with 29 bases spanning the gap. The CDR3 has 18 residues. The germline CDR1 and CDR2 sequences are PRHDT and FYEKMQ (reference sequence). CDR3 nucleotides: TGTGCCAGCAGCTCAAGGTCTAACCTTGGATACGCCCCAAAAACGCAGTATTTT. Protein: CASSSRSNLGYAPKTQYF.

This clonotype was counted a few times. J is TRBJ2-6 and V is TRBV15; 9 nucleotides align to TRBD1. CDR3 length: 17 amino acids. V was pared by 3 bases and J by 0 bases, with 3 bases of the junction left unmatched. Germline assignment: CDR1 LNHNV and CDR2 YYDKDF (reference sequence). CDR3 nucleotide sequence: TGTGCCACCAGCAGCGGACAGGGGCTCTCTGGGGCCAACGTCCTGACTTTC. It codes for CATSSGQGLSGANVLTF.

This clonotype was recorded many times. The rearrangement links TRBV9 to TRBJ1-6; 7 bases line up with TRBD1. After removal of 2 bases from V and 7 bases from J, the junction contained 3 bases not matched to a gene. CDR3 length equals 14 residues. Germline V gene data show CDR1 as SGDLS and CDR2 as YYNGEE. The CDR3 coding sequence is TGTGCCAGCAGCGTTGGACAGGCCAATTCACCCCTCCACTTT. Amino acids: CASSVGQANSPLHF.

The rearrangement joins TRBV7-9 to TRBJ2-7; D may match TRBD1 or TRBD2 (5 bases each). This CDR3 is 17 amino acids long. Trimming took off 5 bases at V and 9 bases at J, with 29 bases between the two ends. The germline gives CDR1 SEHNR, CDR2 FQNEAQ (reference sequence). The CDR3 loop is CASSLLVGLGTPTGQYF. CDR3 DNA sequence: TGTGCCAGCAGCCTACTTGTCGGCCTCGGGACGCCGACGGGGCAGTACTTC. Variable domain in full (rest from reference TRBV7-9 and TRBJ2-7): DTGVSQNPRHKITKRGQNVTFRCDPISEHNRLYWYRQTLGQGPEFLTYFQNEAQLEKSRLLSDRFSAERPKGSFSTLEIQRTEQGDSAMYLCASSLLVGLGTPTGQYFGPGTRLTVT.

V gene TRBV7-6 combines with J gene TRBJ2-1; D may be TRBD2 (6 bases). Per germline, CDR1 SGHVS and CDR2 FNYEAQ. The V end lost 5 bases, the J end lost 7 bases, and 24 bases lay between the germline ends. There are 17 residues in the CDR3. The CDR3 region has the DNA TGTGCCAGCAGCGGCCGGCATGTGCTAGCGAGTTTGAATGAGCAGTTCTTC. This codes for CASSGRHVLASLNEQFF.

This chain uses TRBV6-5 with TRBJ2-4, with 9 bases identical to TRBD1. Germline-derived CDR1 and CDR2 are MNHEY and SVGAGI. After removal of 3 bases from V and 8 bases from J, the junction contained 5 bases not matched to a gene. This CDR3 is 14 amino acids long. CDR3 protein: CASSYGDRADIQYF. CDR3 nucleotide sequence: TGTGCCAGCAGTTATGGGGACAGGGCGGACATTCAGTACTTC.